Listed here are 14 T cell receptor beta chains from one sample, sequenced in a study of T cells after yellow fever vaccination. A single record per CDR3 protein comes from TCRdb applying MiXCR to the 5' RACE reads. The table has approximately 250,000 distinct CDR3 sequences, over 6.5% seen once. Sequencing was performed on CD4+ T cells sorted from PBMCs, taken on the day of the yellow fever booster vaccination. All receptors derive from a young man who received the YFV17D yellow fever vaccine.

This clonotype was found a few times. V is TRBV20-1 and J is TRBJ2-1; D gene uncertain. The V end lost 6 bases, the J end lost 5 bases, and 17 bases lay between the germline ends. This CDR3 is 14 amino acids long. Germline CDR1 reads DFQATT; CDR2 reads SNEGSKA (reference sequence). CDR3 sequence: CSAHSRVSHNEQFF. Written as DNA, the CDR3 is TGCAGTGCCCATTCGCGAGTCAGCCACAATGAGCAGTTCTTC.

This clonotype was detected ten times or more. The rearrangement joins TRBV6-6 to TRBJ2-4; no firm D call. The CDR3 runs to 11 residues. The germline V gene encodes CDR1 MNHNY and CDR2 SVGAGI (reference sequence). Trimming took off 7 bases at V and 9 bases at J, with 10 bases between the two ends. The CDR3, as DNA: TGTGCCAGCAACGCTATGAGCATTCAGTACTTC. It translates to CASNAMSIQYF.

The rearrangement links TRBV4-3 to TRBJ2-1, with D unclear. The CDR3 has 13 residues. Deletions cut 1 base from V and 8 bases from J, with 9 bases between. Per germline, CDR1 LGHNA and CDR2 YSLEER. CDR3 amino acids: CASSQGVRDEQFF. CDR3 nucleotide sequence: TGCGCCAGCAGCCAAGGGGTTAGGGATGAGCAGTTCTTC.

The chain uses TRBV20-1 and TRBJ2-5, with D uncertain. Germline V lookup: CDR1 DFQATT, CDR2 SNEGSKA (reference sequence). V lost 6 bases and J lost 0, with 14 bases in between. The length of the CDR3 is 14 residues. CDR3 region: CSATVSQNQETQYF. The CDR3 DNA is TGCAGTGCGACCGTTTCCCAGAACCAAGAGACCCAGTACTTC.

Many counts were recorded for this clonotype. The gene calls are TRBV29-1 and TRBJ2-3; no clear D. Trimming left V 8 bases short and J 3 bases short, with 12 bases between. There are 12 residues in the CDR3. CDR1 is SQVTM and CDR2 is ANQGSEA in the germline V gene. As DNA, the CDR3 is TGCAGCCTTCTGGAAAGAACAGATACGCAGTATTTT. Translating gives CSLLERTDTQYF.

Regarding this clonotype: The junction and the germline gene differ at one end; a read error may be behind it. This chain links TRBV5-6 with TRBJ2-7, with D perhaps TRBD1 or TRBD2 (5 bases each). CDR3 length: 14 residues. In germline, CDR1 is SGHDT, CDR2 YYEEEE. CDR3 loop: CASMYGTFSDEQYF. For the CDR3, the DNA is TGTGCCAGCATGTACGGGACCTTCTCCGACGAGCAGTACTTC.

This clonotype was seen only a few times. The chain has TRBV5-1 and TRBJ2-3; 10 bases map to TRBD2. CDR3 length: 16 amino acids. Unmatched junction bases numbered 6, after V lost 2 bases and J lost 3 bases. CDR1 and CDR2 (germline): SGHRS, YFSETQ. CDR3 in amino acids: CASSFPLAGGTDTQYF. The CDR3 DNA sequence: TGCGCCAGCAGCTTCCCCTTAGCGGGAGGAACAGATACGCAGTATTTT.

This clonotype was counted ten times or more. V gene TRBV29-1 combines with J gene TRBJ2-5; 7 bases are a match to TRBD1. The germline V gene encodes CDR1 SQVTM and CDR2 ANQGSEA. Germline trimming cut 2 bases from V and 5 bases from J; bases unmatched to any gene: 2. The CDR3 runs 12 residues. The CDR3 nucleotides are TGCAGCGTTGAATCCAGGGGGGAGACCCAGTACTTC. The encoded protein is CSVESRGETQYF.

This sequence joins TRBV19 and TRBJ2-3; 8 nucleotides line up with TRBD2. Trimming at V came to 3 bases and at J to 2 bases, leaving 10 bases not matched to a gene. Germline V gene data show CDR1 as LNHDA and CDR2 as SQIVND (reference sequence). The CDR3 covers 17 residues. CDR3 nucleotides: TGTGCCAGTAGTATCGGATTAGCGGGGTATCCCACAGATACGCAGTATTTT. Translation: CASSIGLAGYPTDTQYF.

This clonotype was seen ten or more times. The CDR3 sequence: CSARRGTGGQPQHF. DNA of the CDR3: TGCAGTGCCCGAAGGGGGACAGGGGGCCAGCCCCAGCATTTT. V and J are TRBV20-1 and TRBJ1-5; 12 bases line up with TRBD1. In germline, CDR1 is DFQATT, CDR2 SNEGSKA (reference sequence). This CDR3 region has 14 residues. V dropped 6 bases and J dropped 7; count of bases not matched to a gene: 7.

The chain employs TRBV12-3 or TRBV12-4 and TRBJ2-5, with a weak D call TRBD2 (6 bases). The CDR3 runs 13 residues. V dropped 6 bases and J dropped 5 bases, with 13 bases sitting between them. CDR3 region: CASRRGAQETQYF. Written as DNA, the CDR3 is TGTGCCAGCAGGCGCGGGGCGCAGGAGACCCAGTACTTC.

This clonotype was seen more than once but under ten times. V and J are TRBV28 and TRBJ1-5; 7 bases are a match to TRBD1. Germline loops: CDR1 MDHEN, CDR2 SYDVKM. The length of the CDR3 is 15 residues. Unmatched junction bases numbered 9, after V lost 6 bases and J lost 4 bases. The CDR3 sequence: CASSLRQGRNQPQHF. Written as DNA, the CDR3 is TGTGCCAGCAGCCTTAGACAGGGACGGAATCAGCCCCAGCATTTT.

J is TRBJ2-1 and V is TRBV4-3, with D unresolved. Germline CDR1 is LGHNA and CDR2 is YSLEER. Trimming left V 6 bases short and J 8 bases short, with 14 bases between. This CDR3 spans 13 amino acids. Here the CDR3 reads CASSRSGIYEQFF. CDR3 nucleotides: TGCGCCAGCAGTCGAAGTGGGATCTATGAGCAGTTCTTC.

This clonotype was counted many times. This chain uses TRBV6-1 with TRBJ2-2, with a possible D match to TRBD1 (6 bases). V lost 5 bases and J 1 base, leaving 8 bases between the germline ends. The CDR3 extends over 14 amino acids. From germline, CDR1 is MNHNS and CDR2 SASEGT. The CDR3 loop is CASSTGQNTGELFF. The CDR3 DNA follows: TGTGCCAGCAGTACGGGACAGAACACCGGGGAGCTGTTTTTT.